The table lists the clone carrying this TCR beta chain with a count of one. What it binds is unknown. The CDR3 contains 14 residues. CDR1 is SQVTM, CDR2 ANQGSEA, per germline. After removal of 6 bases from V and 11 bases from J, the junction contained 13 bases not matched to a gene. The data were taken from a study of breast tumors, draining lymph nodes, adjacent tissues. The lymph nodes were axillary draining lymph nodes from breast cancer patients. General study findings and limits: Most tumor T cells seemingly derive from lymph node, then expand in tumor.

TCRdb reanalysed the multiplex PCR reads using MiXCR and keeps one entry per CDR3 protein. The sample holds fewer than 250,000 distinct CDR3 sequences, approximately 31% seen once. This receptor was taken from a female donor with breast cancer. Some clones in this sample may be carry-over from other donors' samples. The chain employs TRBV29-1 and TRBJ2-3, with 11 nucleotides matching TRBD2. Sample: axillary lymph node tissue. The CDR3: CSVGTSGAYNEQYF. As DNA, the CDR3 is TGCAGCGTCGGGACTAGCGGAGCCTACAATGAGCAGTATTTT.